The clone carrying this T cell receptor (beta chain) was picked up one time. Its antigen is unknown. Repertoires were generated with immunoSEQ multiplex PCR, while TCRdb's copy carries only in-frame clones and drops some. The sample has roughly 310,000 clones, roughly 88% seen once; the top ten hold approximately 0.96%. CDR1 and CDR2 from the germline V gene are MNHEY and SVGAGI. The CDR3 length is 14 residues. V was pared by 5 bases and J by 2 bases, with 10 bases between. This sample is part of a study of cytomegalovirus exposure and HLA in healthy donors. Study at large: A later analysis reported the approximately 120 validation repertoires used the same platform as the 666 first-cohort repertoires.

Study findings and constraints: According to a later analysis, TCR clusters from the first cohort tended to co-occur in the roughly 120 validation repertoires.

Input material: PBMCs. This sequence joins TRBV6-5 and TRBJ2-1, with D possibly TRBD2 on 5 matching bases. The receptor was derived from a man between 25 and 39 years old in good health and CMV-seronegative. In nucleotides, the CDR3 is TGTGCCAGCAGTCAAAGCGGTGCCTACAATGAGCAGTTCTTC. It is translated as CASSQSGAYNEQFF.